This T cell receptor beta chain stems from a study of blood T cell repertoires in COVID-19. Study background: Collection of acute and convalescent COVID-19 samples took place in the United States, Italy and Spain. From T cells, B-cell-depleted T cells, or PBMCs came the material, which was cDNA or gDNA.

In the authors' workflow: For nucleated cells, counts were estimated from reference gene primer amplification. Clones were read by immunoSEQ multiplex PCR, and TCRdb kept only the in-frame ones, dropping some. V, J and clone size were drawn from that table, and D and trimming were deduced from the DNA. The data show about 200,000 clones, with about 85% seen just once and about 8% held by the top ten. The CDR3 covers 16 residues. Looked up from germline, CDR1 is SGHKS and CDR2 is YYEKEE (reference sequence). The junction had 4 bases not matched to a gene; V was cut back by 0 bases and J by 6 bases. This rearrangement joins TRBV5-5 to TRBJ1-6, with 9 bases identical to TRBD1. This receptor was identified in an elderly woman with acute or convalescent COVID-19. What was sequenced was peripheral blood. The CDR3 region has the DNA TGTGCCAGCAGCTTGGGGGACAGGGCCTTTAATTCACCCCTCCACTTT. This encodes CASSLGDRAFNSPLHF. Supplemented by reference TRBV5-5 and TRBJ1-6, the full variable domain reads DAGVTQSPTHLIKTRGQQVTLRCSPISGHKSVSWYQQVLGQGPQFIFQYYEKEERGRGNFPDRFSARQFPNYSSELNVNALLLGDSALYLCASSLGDRAFNSPLHFGNGTRLTVT.